These 6 T cell receptor beta chains were all obtained from the same sample, sequenced in a study of blood T cell repertoires in COVID-19. Repertoires were generated with immunoSEQ multiplex PCR, while TCRdb's copy carries only in-frame clones and drops some. The sample includes under 250,000 clones, 87% of them seen just once. The sample consisted of PBMCs or T cells enriched from blood (not recorded which). The receptors come from a woman aged 30 to 39 with acute COVID-19.

The sample holds a few counts of this clone. This rearrangement joins TRBV10-3 to TRBJ2-7; D may be TRBD1 (6 bases). CDR1 is ENHRY and CDR2 is SYGVKD in the germline V gene. Trimming left V 8 bases short and J 3 bases short, with 8 bases between. The CDR3 consists of 11 residues. CDR3 DNA sequence: TGTGCCATCGGACAGAGCTACGAGCAGTACTTC. This gives the protein CAIGQSYEQYF.

In its sample, this clone was seen a few times. The chain employs TRBV29-1 and TRBJ1-1; the D gene is possibly TRBD1 (5 bases). This CDR3 comprises 14 residues. Deletions cut 2 bases from V and 5 bases from J, with 15 bases between. Germline CDR1 SQVTM, CDR2 ANQGSEA. CDR3 in DNA: TGCAGCGTTGAACCAATGGGGGGGGTGACTGAAGCTTTCTTT. Protein product: CSVEPMGGVTEAFF.

This clone was found once. Written as DNA, the CDR3 is TGTGCCATCAGGCCGGGACAGGGTTACACCGGGGAGCTGTTTTTT. Translated: CAIRPGQGYTGELFF. The chain carries TRBV10-3 and TRBJ2-2, with 9 bases identical to TRBD1. The trim removed 6 bases at V and 3 bases at J, leaving 5 bases unmatched. Germline V gene data show CDR1 as ENHRY and CDR2 as SYGVKD. The CDR3 totals 15 residues.

This chain uses TRBV9 with TRBJ2-1; TRBD2 aligns across 8 bases. V trimming: 0 bases; J trimming: 13 bases; junction bases outside the gene matches: 15. Germline V gene lookup returns CDR1 SGDLS and CDR2 YYNGEE. There are 16 residues in the CDR3. Written as DNA, the CDR3 is TGTGCCAGCAGCGTAGGTATGGGGACTAGTGACTCCCTACAGTTCTTC. This gives the protein CASSVGMGTSDSLQFF.

The V call is TRBV5-6, the J call TRBJ1-6; D remains ambiguous. CDR1 is SGHDT, CDR2 YYEEEE, per germline. The length of the CDR3 is 14 residues. The V end was cut by 4 bases, the J end by 7 bases, with 12 bases between. The CDR3 loop is CASSETRRNSPLHF. In DNA, the CDR3 is TGTGCCAGCAGCGAAACAAGAAGAAATTCACCCCTCCACTTT.

The chain employs TRBV29-1 and TRBJ2-1; D is ambiguous. V lost 5 bases, J lost 3 bases, and 8 bases lay in between. The CDR3 loop spans 12 amino acids. Germline V gene data show CDR1 as SQVTM and CDR2 as ANQGSEA. The CDR3 loop reads CSVSPSYNEQFF. The CDR3 nucleotides are TGCAGCGTTTCGCCCAGCTACAATGAGCAGTTCTTC.